These T cell receptor beta chains were read from a single sample in a study of blood T cell repertoires in COVID-19. Assay used: immunoSEQ multiplex PCR; TCRdb lists only in-frame clones, some missing. Counted here are some 48,000 clones, about 82% occurring once; the ten biggest clones make up approximately 15%. Sequences were obtained from peripheral blood. These TCRs come from a human donor in a cohort sampled during active COVID-19. CDR3s include the opening cysteine and the closing phenylalanine or tryptophan. The D gene is left open where the match is weak. Rows may omit the clone size; those that give it use once, few, many or a size class.

j_gene	v_gene	len	d_gene	abundance	CDR3aa	CDR3nt
TRBJ2-7	TRBV19	13	TRBD1	NA	CASRRTGGYEQYF	TGTGCCAGTAGAAGGACAGGGGGCTACGAGCAGTACTTC
TRBJ2-5	TRBV13	14	NA	NA	CASSPRSRGETQYF	TGTGCCAGCAGCCCCCGGTCGAGGGGGGAGACCCAGTACTTC
TRBJ2-1	TRBV19	13	TRBD2	NA	CASRLAGVHEQFF	TGTGCCAGTAGGCTAGCGGGAGTACATGAGCAGTTCTTC
TRBJ1-2	TRBV27	18	TRBD1	NA	CASSFTGQGPQLNYGYTF	TGTGCCAGCAGTTTTACCGGACAGGGGCCCCAACTTAACTATGGCTACACCTTC
TRBJ2-5	TRBV6-2/TRBV6-3	14	NA	few	CASSYPDFQETQYF	TGTGCCAGCAGTTACCCGGACTTTCAAGAGACCCAGTACTTC
TRBJ1-1	TRBV20-1	11	NA	few	CSARVGQEAFF	TGCAGTGCTAGAGTTGGACAGGAAGCTTTCTTT
TRBJ2-3	TRBV7-2	15	NA	once	CASSLAGGRTDTQYF	TGTGCCAGCAGCTTAGCGGGGGGGCGCACAGATACGCAGTATTTT
TRBJ1-2	TRBV11-2	13	NA	NA	CASSTTGNYGYTF	TGTGCCAGCAGCACAACAGGAAACTATGGCTACACCTTC
TRBJ2-2	TRBV6-4	15	TRBD2	NA	CASSVSGGAAGELFF	TGTGCCAGCAGTGTAAGCGGGGGGGCCGCCGGGGAGCTGTTTTTT
TRBJ2-5	TRBV23-1	16	TRBD1	NA	CASSQSRGQGKKTQYF	TGCGCCAGCAGTCAATCGCGGGGACAGGGTAAAAAGACCCAGTACTTC
TRBJ2-7	TRBV19	14	NA	NA	CASSIRQDFYEQYF	TGTGCCAGTAGTATAAGGCAGGACTTCTACGAGCAGTACTTC
TRBJ2-5	TRBV18	15	TRBD1	NA	CASSPETGGRETQYF	TGTGCCAGCTCACCAGAGACAGGGGGCCGAGAGACCCAGTACTTC
TRBJ2-5	TRBV10-1	16	TRBD2	NA	CASSESLAGSWETQYF	TGCGCCAGCAGTGAGTCCCTAGCGGGATCGTGGGAGACCCAGTACTTC
TRBJ2-1	TRBV12-5	15	NA	NA	CASAPLASSYNEQFF	TGTGCTAGTGCCCCCTTAGCGAGCTCCTACAATGAGCAGTTCTTC